This T cell receptor beta chain was profiled in a study of T-cell reconstitution after alpha-beta-depleted transplantation in children. The authors prepared the TCRbeta library with unique molecular identifiers. TCRdb re-called the PCR reads through MiXCR, storing one row per CDR3 protein. The repertoire holds approximately 1,000,000 distinct CDR3 sequences, with around 30% as singletons. Findings and limits, study-wide: Newly made T cells mostly supplied T-cell counts and diversity one year after transplant. TCRbeta diversity was high at day 60 in some patients (a result of surviving recipient T cells and thymic progenitors). Reportedly, only several hundred clones from non-depleted graft cells drove alpha-beta T-cell counts at about two months.

The sample holds a few counts of this clonotype. Its specificity is unknown. V lost 4 bases to trimming and J lost 1 base; unmatched junction nucleotides: 10. The CDR3 covers 18 residues. The germline V gene encodes CDR1 MNHEY and CDR2 SMNVEV (reference sequence). The material sequenced was PBMCs, mostly from graft donor cells, taken 360 days after TCRalphabeta/CD19-depleted stem cell transplant. V is TRBV27 and J is TRBJ2-2; 9 bases align to TRBD2. The source is a boy under three years old who had a stem cell transplant for SCID, so the T cells may come from the graft donor. In DNA, the CDR3 is TGTGCCAGCAGTTCCGTAGCGGGGGCCGGTCTGAACACCGGGGAGCTGTTTTTT. Its protein is CASSSVAGAGLNTGELFF.